Below are 15 T cell receptor beta chains sequenced from a single sample in a study of cytomegalovirus exposure and HLA in healthy donors. PCR employed 60 Vbeta and 13 Jbeta primers. TCRdb's table, derived via immunoSEQ multiplex PCR, lists solely in-frame clones and lacks some. The sample lists some 170,000 clones, about four fifths seen once, with 4.9% in the top ten. Sequencing was performed on PBMCs. The receptors shown here come from a woman aged 18-29 years in good health and CMV-seropositive.

The chain links TRBV9 to TRBJ2-5; TRBD2 matches 7 bases. The V gene's germline CDR1 is SGDLS and CDR2 YYNGEE. J gave up 2 bases and V 2 bases, and 6 bases lay outside the gene matches. The CDR3 has 15 amino acids. Here the CDR3 reads CASSVQAGWQETQYF. The CDR3 coding sequence is TGTGCCAGCAGCGTCCAAGCGGGGTGGCAAGAGACCCAGTACTTC.

This chain links TRBV6-5 with TRBJ1-2; the D gene is possibly TRBD1 (5 bases). The germline CDR1 and CDR2 sequences are MNHEY and SVGAGI. Trimming took off 6 bases at V and 4 bases at J, with 12 bases between the two ends. CDR3 length: 13 residues. The CDR3 sequence: CASSPGGGYGYTF. Here the CDR3 DNA reads TGTGCCAGCAGCCCGGGGGGTGGCTATGGCTACACCTTC.

The chain joins TRBV9 to TRBJ2-2; 15 bases fit TRBD2. Germline V gene lookup returns CDR1 SGDLS and CDR2 YYNGEE. This CDR3 is built from 20 residues. V shed 1 base, J shed 0 bases, and the junction held 7 bases outside the gene matches. The CDR3: CASSVIGLAGGAANTGELFF. In DNA, the CDR3 is TGTGCCAGCAGCGTAATTGGACTAGCGGGGGGGGCCGCGAACACCGGGGAGCTGTTTTTT.

The chain employs TRBV18 and TRBJ1-3; 8 bases are shared with TRBD1. Per germline, CDR1 KGHSH and CDR2 LQKENI. After removal of 6 bases from V and 0 bases from J, the junction contained 7 bases not matched to a gene. CDR3 size: 16 residues. The CDR3 nucleotides read TGTGCCAGCTCTTCGACAGGGGCCTACTCTGGAAACACCATATATTTT. It specifies CASSSTGAYSGNTIYF.

The V gene is TRBV5-1, the J gene TRBJ1-6, with TRBD1 as a possible D gene (6 bases). CDR3 length: 15 residues. The V end was cut by 3 bases, the J end by 5 bases, with 12 bases between. Looked up from germline, CDR1 is SGHRS and CDR2 is YFSETQ. The chain's CDR3 is CASSSGQHDNSPLHF. The CDR3 nucleotides are TGCGCCAGCAGCTCGGGACAACATGATAATTCACCCCTCCACTTT.

The chain recombines TRBV30 with TRBJ2-2; 8 bases are shared with TRBD1. The CDR3 spans 14 residues. After removal of 6 bases from V and 0 bases from J, the junction contained 3 bases not matched to a gene. Germline CDR1 GTSNPN, CDR2 SVGIG (reference sequence). CDR3 nucleotides: TGTGCCTGCTCAGGGGGCCCGAACACCGGGGAGCTGTTTTTT. Translating it yields CACSGGPNTGELFF.

The chain carries TRBV27 and TRBJ2-7, with 7 nucleotides matching TRBD1. Unmatched junction bases numbered 8, after V lost 6 bases and J lost 3 bases. CDR1 and CDR2 (germline): MNHEY, SMNVEV (reference sequence). CDR3 length equals 14 residues. The CDR3 sequence is CASSYRGSLYEQYF. CDR3 sequence (DNA): TGTGCCAGCAGCTACAGGGGCTCGCTCTACGAGCAGTACTTC.

This chain links TRBV2 with TRBJ2-7, with TRBD1 identical over 10 bases. CDR3 size: 13 residues. The germline V gene encodes CDR1 SNHLY and CDR2 FYNNEI. With V trimmed by 7 bases and J by 2 bases, 2 bases remained unmatched. CDR3 loop: CASIGTGAYEQYF. The CDR3 DNA sequence: TGTGCCAGCATCGGGACAGGGGCCTACGAGCAGTACTTC.

This clone was observed a handful of times. The CDR3 nucleotides read TGCGCCAGCAGCCTCACAGGGGGGGGTGAGACCCAGTACTTC. It codes for CASSLTGGGETQYF. The chain combines TRBV4-3 with TRBJ2-5; the D gene is possibly TRBD1 (8 bases). Germline loops: CDR1 LGHNA, CDR2 YSLEER. CDR3 length: 14 residues. Trimming removed 4 bases at V and 5 bases at J, with 14 bases between.

The chain recombines TRBV9 with TRBJ1-2, with 10 bases matching TRBD1. V lost 3 bases and J lost 4; bases outside the gene matches: 9. CDR1 and CDR2 from the germline V gene are SGDLS and YYNGEE. This CDR3 contains 16 residues. Written as DNA, the CDR3 is TGTGCCAGCAGCGCGGGGGACCGACAGGGGGCCTATGGCTACACCTTC. This codes for CASSAGDRQGAYGYTF.

Written as DNA, the CDR3 is TGTGCCAGCAGCCCGAGGACAGGGGGGAACACTGAAGCTTTCTTT. The encoded protein is CASSPRTGGNTEAFF. The chain joins TRBV9 to TRBJ1-1, with 10 bases matching TRBD1. The CDR3 extends over 15 amino acids. V gave up 4 bases and J gave up 1 base; unmatched junction bases: 4. Per germline, CDR1 SGDLS and CDR2 YYNGEE.

Only one count was recorded for this clone. The CDR3 region has the DNA TGTGCCAGCTCCCCCCCCCGGGGAGCCTCTGGAAACACCATATATTTT. This codes for CASSPPRGASGNTIYF. The genes are TRBV28 and TRBJ1-3; D not certain. CDR1 and CDR2 from the germline V gene are MDHEN and SYDVKM. The V and J ends lost 8 bases and 0 bases respectively, with 17 bases between them. There are 16 residues in the CDR3.

V and J are TRBV28 and TRBJ2-7; 9 bases line up with TRBD2. Per germline, CDR1 MDHEN and CDR2 SYDVKM. The CDR3 totals 12 residues. J lost 6 bases, V lost 6 bases, and 3 bases had no gene match. The CDR3 region has the DNA TGTGCCAGCAGGGGACTAGCCGGCGAGCAGTACTTC. Translation gives CASRGLAGEQYF. The full variable domain, rest sourced from reference TRBV28 and TRBJ2-7, is DVKVTQSSRYLVKRTGEKVFLECVQDMDHENMFWYRQDPGLGLRLIYFSYDVKMKEKGDIPEGYSVSREKKERFSLILESASTNQTSMYLCASRGLAGEQYFGPGTRLTVT.

The genes are TRBV29-1 and TRBJ2-1, with TRBD1 matching 7 bases. CDR3 length: 17 residues. Germline CDR1 SQVTM, CDR2 ANQGSEA. Trimming took 7 bases from V and 0 from J; bases not matched to a gene: 15. CDR3 in DNA: TGCAGCGCCCTGGGTACGGGACAGACGAGCTCCTACAATGAGCAGTTCTTC. Translated: CSALGTGQTSSYNEQFF.

V usage is TRBV6-1 and J usage is TRBJ2-6; the D gene is possibly TRBD1 (8 bases). V was trimmed by 8 bases and J by 2 bases, leaving 13 bases between them. In germline, CDR1 is MNHNS, CDR2 SASEGT. The CDR3 is made up of 15 amino acids. This CDR3 is CASETGGAGANVLTF. The CDR3 DNA reads as TGTGCCAGCGAAACAGGGGGGGCTGGGGCCAACGTCCTGACTTTC.